This paragraph covers one T cell receptor beta chain sequence. The assay was immunoSEQ multiplex PCR, and TCRdb's table has in-frame clones only and misses some. The table lists tens of thousands of clones, 75% to 90% of them singletons. This entry belongs to a study of blood T cell repertoires in COVID-19. Study background: From T cells, B-cell-depleted T cells, or PBMCs came the material, which was cDNA or gDNA.

This CDR3 comprises 19 residues. The J segment lost 2 bases and the V segment lost 3 bases, leaving 11 bases of the junction unmatched. Germline CDR1 and CDR2: MNHNS and SASEGT. The V gene is TRBV6-1, the J gene TRBJ1-5; 12 bases map to TRBD1. Source material: peripheral blood. The source of this sequence is a human donor in a cohort sampled during active COVID-19. The CDR3 region is CASSERPGQGARGNQPQHF. CDR3 sequence (DNA): TGTGCCAGCAGTGAGAGACCGGGACAGGGGGCGAGGGGCAATCAGCCCCAGCATTTT.